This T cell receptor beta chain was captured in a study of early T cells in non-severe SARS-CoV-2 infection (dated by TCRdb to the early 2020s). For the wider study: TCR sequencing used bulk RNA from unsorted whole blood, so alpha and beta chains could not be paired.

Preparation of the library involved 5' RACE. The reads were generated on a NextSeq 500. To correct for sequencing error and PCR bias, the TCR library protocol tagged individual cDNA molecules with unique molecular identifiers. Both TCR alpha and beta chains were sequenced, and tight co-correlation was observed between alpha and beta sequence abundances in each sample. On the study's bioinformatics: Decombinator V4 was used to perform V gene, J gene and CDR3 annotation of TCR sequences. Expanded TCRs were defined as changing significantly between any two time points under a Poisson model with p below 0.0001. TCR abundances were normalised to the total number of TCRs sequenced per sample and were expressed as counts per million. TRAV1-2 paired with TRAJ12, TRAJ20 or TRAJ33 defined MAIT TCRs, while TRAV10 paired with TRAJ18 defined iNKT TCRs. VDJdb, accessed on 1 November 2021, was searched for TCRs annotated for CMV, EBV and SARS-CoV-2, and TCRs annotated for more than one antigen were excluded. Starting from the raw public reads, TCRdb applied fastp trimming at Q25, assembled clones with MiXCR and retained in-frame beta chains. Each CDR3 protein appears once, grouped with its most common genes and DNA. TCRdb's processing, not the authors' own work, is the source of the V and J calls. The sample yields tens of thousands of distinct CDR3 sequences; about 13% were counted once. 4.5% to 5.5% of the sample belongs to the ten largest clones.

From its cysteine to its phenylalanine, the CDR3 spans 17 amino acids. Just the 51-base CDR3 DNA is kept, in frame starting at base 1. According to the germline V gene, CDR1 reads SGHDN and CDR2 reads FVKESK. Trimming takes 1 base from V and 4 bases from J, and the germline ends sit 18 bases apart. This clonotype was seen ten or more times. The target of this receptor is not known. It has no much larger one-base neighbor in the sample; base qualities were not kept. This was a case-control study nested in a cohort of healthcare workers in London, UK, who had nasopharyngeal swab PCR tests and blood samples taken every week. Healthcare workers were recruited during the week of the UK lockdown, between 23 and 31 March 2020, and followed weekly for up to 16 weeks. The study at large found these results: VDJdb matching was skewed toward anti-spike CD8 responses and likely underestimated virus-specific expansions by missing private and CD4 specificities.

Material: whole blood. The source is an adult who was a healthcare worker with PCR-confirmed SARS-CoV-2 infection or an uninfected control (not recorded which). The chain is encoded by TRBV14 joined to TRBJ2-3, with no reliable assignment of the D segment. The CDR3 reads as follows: CASSQGRWRSPPDTQYF. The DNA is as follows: TGTGCCAGCAGCCAAGGGCGCTGGCGGAGCCCCCCAGATACGCAGTATTTT.